These 14 T cell receptor beta chains share one sample of origin, sequenced in a study of OX40 agonist ivuxolimab in advanced cancers. Only in-frame clones appear in the TCRdb table, and some are missing; sequencing was by immunoSEQ multiplex PCR. Of 25,000 to 35,000 clones listed, about 89% were seen once; the top ten hold over 8.5%. The source was CD4+ or CD8+ T cells sorted from blood, collected in a trial of the OX40 agonist ivuxolimab. The source is an adult with an advanced solid tumor such as melanoma, head and neck, liver or kidney cancer.

This chain uses TRBV7-9 with TRBJ1-1; a weak D match, TRBD1 (6 bases). V lost 5 bases, J lost 4 bases, and 17 bases lay in between. CDR3 length equals 15 residues. CDR1 is SEHNR, CDR2 FQNEAQ, per germline (reference sequence). The chain's CDR3 is CASSGAPGEITEAFF. CDR3 bases: TGTGCCAGCAGCGGCGCCCCAGGGGAAATCACTGAAGCTTTCTTT.

The CDR3: CASRGRIGNEQFF. The CDR3 DNA reads TGTGCCAGCAGGGGGCGGATAGGCAATGAGCAGTTCTTC. The chain recombines TRBV7-8 with TRBJ2-1; D possibly corresponds to TRBD1 (5 bases). In germline, CDR1 is SGHVS, CDR2 FQNEAQ. V shed 6 bases and J shed 6 bases, with 12 bases lying between them. CDR3 size: 13 residues.

The chain couples TRBV27 to TRBJ1-1; D call uncertain. CDR1 is MNHEY, CDR2 SMNVEV, per germline (reference sequence). CDR3 length: 12 amino acids. Deletions cut 5 bases from V and 7 bases from J, with 11 bases between. The CDR3 loop reads CASSPRGSEAFF. CDR3 DNA: TGTGCCAGCAGTCCTCGAGGGAGTGAAGCTTTCTTT.

This chain joins TRBV15 and TRBJ1-3; D might be TRBD1 (5 bases). V was shortened by 6 bases and J by 8 bases, with 17 bases between the two germline ends. CDR1 is LNHNV and CDR2 is YYDKDF in the germline V gene (reference sequence). The CDR3 runs 14 residues. The DNA for the CDR3 is TGTGCCACCAGTCCGGGGCGGGGGGGTTACACCATATATTTT. Translation gives CATSPGRGGYTIYF.

The genes are TRBV19 and TRBJ1-1; D remains ambiguous. The germline CDR1 and CDR2 sequences are LNHDA and SQIVND (reference sequence). The CDR3 runs 12 residues. V lost 10 bases and J 1 base, leaving 10 bases between the germline ends. CDR3 bases: TGTGCCACCAAGACCGGGAACACTGAAGCTTTCTTT. Protein product: CATKTGNTEAFF.

J is TRBJ2-2 and V is TRBV11-3, with 10 positions matching TRBD1. V was clipped by 1 base and J by 5 bases; unmatched bases: 7. Germline CDR1 reads SGHNT; CDR2 reads YENEEA. The CDR3 sequence is 17 residues long. In DNA, the CDR3 is TGTGCCAGCAGCTTAGTCACCGGGACAGGGGTAACCGGGGAGCTGTTTTTT. This gives the protein CASSLVTGTGVTGELFF.

The chain has TRBV10-1 and TRBJ1-1; 9 bases map to TRBD1. This CDR3 is built from 14 residues. CDR1 and CDR2 from the germline V gene are WNHNN and SYGVQD (reference sequence). The ends lost 6 bases at V and 0 bases at J; junction bases unmatched: 2. The DNA of the CDR3 is TGCGCCAGCAGCGGGGACAGGGTGAACACTGAAGCTTTCTTT. Translating it yields CASSGDRVNTEAFF.

The chain carries TRBV28 and TRBJ2-5; tentative D call: TRBD1 (5 bases). CDR1 is MDHEN and CDR2 is SYDVKM in the germline V gene. The CDR3 runs 13 residues. The ends were cut back, 6 bases at V and 0 bases at J, with 8 bases in the middle. CDR3 loop: CASSRTNQETQYF. Here the CDR3 DNA reads TGTGCCAGCAGCCGGACAAACCAAGAGACCCAGTACTTC.

This chain links TRBV4-1 with TRBJ2-3; the D call may be TRBD1 or TRBD2 (5 bases each). V lost 6 bases to trimming and J lost 2 bases, with 12 bases between them. This CDR3 is 14 amino acids long. Per the germline V gene, CDR1 is MGHRA and CDR2 is YSYEKL. The CDR3 sequence is CASSPGPFTDTQYF. The DNA for the CDR3 is TGCGCCAGCAGTCCGGGACCTTTCACAGATACGCAGTATTTT.

The rearrangement links TRBV19 to TRBJ1-5; 10 bases agree with TRBD1. This CDR3 has 14 residues. The V segment lost 7 bases and the J segment 6 bases; nucleotides outside the gene matches: 6. Per the germline V gene, CDR1 is LNHDA and CDR2 is SQIVND (reference sequence). The CDR3 sequence: CASKGTGEVQPQHF. In nucleotides, the CDR3 is TGTGCCAGTAAGGGGACAGGGGAGGTTCAGCCCCAGCATTTT.

The V and J genes are TRBV19 and TRBJ1-1; D unresolved. Germline V CDR1 and CDR2: LNHDA, SQIVND (reference sequence). V was cut by 4 bases and J by 1 base, with 16 bases left in between. The CDR3 contains 16 residues. The CDR3 protein is CASSTSHTLPNTEAFF. The CDR3 bases are TGTGCCAGTAGTACTTCTCACACCCTCCCGAACACTGAAGCTTTCTTT. Using reference TRBV19 and TRBJ1-1 for the parts outside the CDR3, the full variable domain is DGGITQSPKYLFRKEGQNVTLSCEQNLNHDAMYWYRQDPGQGLRLIYYSQIVNDFQKGDIAEGYSVSREKKESFPLTVTSAQKNPTAFYLCASSTSHTLPNTEAFFGQGTRLTVV.

This clone was counted once. The rearrangement links TRBV5-6 to TRBJ1-5; D uncertain. The length of the CDR3 is 13 residues. V was trimmed by 6 bases and J by 7 bases, leaving 14 bases between them. CDR1 and CDR2 from the germline V gene are SGHDT and YYEEEE. CDR3 residues: CASTLGAAQPQHF. The CDR3 nucleotides are TGTGCCAGCACCCTTGGAGCTGCCCAGCCCCAGCATTTT.

This clone appeared a few times. This sequence joins TRBV6-5 and TRBJ1-1, with a tentative D call TRBD1 (6 bases). The CDR3 consists of 15 residues. Germline CDR1 MNHEY, CDR2 SVGAGI. The ends were cut back, 6 bases at V and 6 bases at J, with 20 bases in the middle. In nucleotides, the CDR3 is TGTGCCAGCAGCTCGGAGGGGGGGCCTGGCGCTGAAGCTTTCTTT. Translating it yields CASSSEGGPGAEAFF.

V usage is TRBV7-9 and J usage is TRBJ2-7, with D hard to call. Trimming took 0 bases from V and 6 from J, leaving 12 bases between them. The CDR3 contains 14 residues. Germline lookup yields CDR1 SEHNR and CDR2 FQNEAQ (reference sequence). CDR3 region: CASSLARTTLEQYF. DNA of the CDR3: TGTGCCAGCAGCTTAGCGCGAACCACACTCGAGCAGTACTTC.